This T cell receptor (beta chain) appears in the sequencing data of a study of cytomegalovirus exposure and HLA in healthy donors (dated by TCRdb to about 2017). Regarding the complete study: According to an earlier analysis of a few hundred of the donors, some 180 million T cells yielded over 90 million unique TCR beta sequences and 276 Gb of sequence data. Across approximately 400 genotyped donors of the cohort, an average of roughly 200,000 unique TCR beta nucleotide sequences per donor were sequenced, and around 20% of those sequences were non-productive. In a later genetic analysis, genome-wide SNP genotypes for about 65% of the roughly 700 donors were used, and that subset was treated as a discovery cohort. Donor age, sex, ethnicity and CMV serostatus were compiled alongside the repertoire data. The study profiled the T cell repertoires of 550 to 700 subjects by immunosequencing and related them to cytomegalovirus serostatus. Along with the approximately 600-subject first cohort, a separate validation cohort of over a hundred different subjects was used. Class I and class II HLA loci were covered by the typing at four-digit resolution. To decide whether each TCR beta V gene segment behaved as functional or pseudogenic, an earlier analysis of 587 of the donors relied on high-throughput TCR beta sequencing. Roughly 300 gigabases of sequencing data and around 80 million unique TCR sequences made up an early release that covered several hundred HLA-typed donors. Every discovery cohort repertoire had been produced on one sequencing platform. The study aimed to test whether cataloging public T cell receptors could reveal signatures of past pathogen exposure. Rather than drawing on any new phenotypic data, the later analysis identified candidate immune exposures from TCR beta sequences and the way those sequences occurred across donors. The study combined high-throughput TCR immunosequencing, statistical association of individual TCRs with disease status, and machine learning to predict cytomegalovirus infection status. The number of donors typed differed by locus, with roughly 629-640 for A, B, C, DRB1 and DQB1, roughly 520 for DQA1, 600 to 610 for DPA1, and 450 to 480 for DPB1. Among the roughly 400 genotyped donors, about 83% belonged to the genetic ancestry cluster associated with self-reported Caucasian donors. A handful of DR-DQ haplotypes were handled as single units for association and clustering because linkage in the cohort was strong. A later analysis re-analyzed previously published TCR beta repertoires from hundreds of donors and added high-resolution HLA genotyping to study TCR occurrence patterns.

Paper-wide results and their limitations: A later analysis found that HLA-associated TCR beta chains were more clonally expanded and had lower generation probabilities than equally common non-associated chains. An earlier analysis of around 540 of the donors showed that most TCR beta V segments appeared in productive rearrangements either about 87% or about 30% of the time, which broadly matched IMGT annotations. In this cohort, only TCR beta chains were sequenced, and detectable features were limited by the absence of alpha or paired-chain data. Roughly uniform sequencing depth across donors was assumed in presence/absence analyses, although this assumption may not hold. For the cohort, immune exposure information was limited to CMV serostatus. Strong co-occurrence of HLA alleles, especially DR and DQ, made assigning TCR associations to individual alleles difficult. Linkage disequilibrium might explain the correlated functional status among segregating V segments, but an unknown experimental factor could not be ruled out. A later genetic analysis reported fewer N-insertions in productive TCRs among donors in an Asian-associated ancestry cluster than the roughly 620-donor mean. Across donors, most TCR sequences were observed very rarely, whereas some public TCRs were present in many individuals. Some IMGT-functional V segments, including TRBV6-2 and TRBV6-3, could not be told apart with the 87-base-pair reads, so those segments were excluded. In a later analysis, most CMV-associated TCR beta chains were found to appear HLA-restricted, with HLA associations seemingly driven largely by CMV exposure. The authors suggested that the approach could potentially be extended to other disease states and immunological phenotypes. The sequencing pipeline was judged likely to have produced a cluster of highly shared sequence variants as a technical artifact. A few of the identified cytomegalovirus-associated TCR beta chains were confirmed in vitro to be specific for cytomegalovirus antigens. A total of fewer than 200 TCR beta chains were listed by the study as associated with cytomegalovirus. Cytomegalovirus status was reported to be diagnosed by the classifier with high specificity and sensitivity in both the original and validation cohorts. A further reported finding was that TCR beta sequences accurately predicted the HLA-A and HLA-B alleles for most subjects in the first cohort. A later analysis associated 16,951 TCR beta sequences with specific HLA alleles at a false discovery rate of 0.05. HLA typing was unavailable for some donors at each locus, so association tests used only the typed subset. V-gene and J-gene trimming of TCR beta chains was associated with a missense DCLRE1C variant in a later genetic analysis, and the association was replicated in an independent cohort. In a later analysis, several top co-occurrence clusters were reported to appear linked to parvovirus B19, influenza, CMV and Epstein-Barr virus. A later analysis found that TCR association rates varied across HLA loci, with DRB1 alleles showing the most associated TCRs and HLA-C alleles the fewest. The earlier analysis of almost 600 of the donors excluded about 16 rarely observed V segments, including chromosome 9 orphons, because counts were too low.

A remark on this clone: This receptor's antigen is unknown. Per-nucleotide qualities are absent, and no much larger clonotype sits a single base away.

The library was produced with the immunoSEQ multiplex PCR assay. A mixture of 60 forward primers for TCR Vbeta segments and 13 reverse primers for TCR Jbeta segments was used in the multiplex PCR. The CDR3 region of rearranged TCR beta genes was amplified from genomic DNA by a multiplex PCR assay. The amplified TCR beta libraries were sequenced on the Illumina HiSeq System as 87-base-pair reads. In the original analysis: Across the roughly 700 repertoires, a later analysis counted about 81 million unique TCR beta chains, around 10 million of which were shared by at least two donors. A nearest-neighbor algorithm error-corrected the raw reads and collapsed the reads into unique sequences, merging closely related sequences to remove PCR and sequencing errors. CDR3 sequences were aligned to IMGT reference sequences to assign V, D and J gene segments. For a sequence to be retained, at least a six-nucleotide match to both a V gene segment and a J gene segment was required. Rearrangements were classified as productive when the CDR3 lacked stop codons and remained in frame with V and J, and all other rearrangements were classified as non-productive. Following IMGT convention, CDR3 was defined as the stretch from the second conserved V-encoded cysteine up to the conserved J-encoded phenylalanine. In an earlier analysis of roughly 580 of the donors, sequences lacking an unambiguous match to a single V gene segment were excluded. In an earlier analysis of a few hundred of the donors, V segments were called functional above 56.7% productive rearrangements and were called segregating when the between-donor standard deviation exceeded 5%. A statistical classification framework was built for diagnosing cytomegalovirus status from the catalog of TCR beta chain sequences. V and J gene assignment, in a later analysis, came from comparing TCR nucleotide sequences with IMGT/GENE-DB human TR gene sequences. In a later analysis, CDR3 sequences and most-parsimonious VDJ recombination scenarios were assigned using the TCRdist pipeline. In a later analysis, each TCR beta chain was defined by its CDR3 amino acid sequence together with its V-gene family, and reads lacking a unique V-gene family were excluded. To address suspected cross-contamination and a sequencing artifact, a later analysis removed a few hundred highly shared, low-generation-probability nucleotide sequences. For each public chain, a later analysis derived a clonal expansion index from normalized ranks of inferred template counts within each repertoire. In a later analysis, generation probabilities were computed using a VDJ recombination model fitted to out-of-frame rearrangements, and the results were checked against IGoR. Hypergeometric tests were used in a later analysis to score TCR-TCR, TCR-HLA and TCR-CMV co-occurrence, with a repertoire-size bias correction applied to the TCR pairs. A later analysis estimated false discovery rates by permuting HLA or CMV assignments 20 times. In a later analysis, co-occurring TCRs were grouped using DBSCAN, and TCRdist sequence similarity was added for clustering within HLA-allele-positive subsets. For co-occurrence clustering, repertoires with fewer than 30,000 or more than 120,000 public chains were excluded, along with 5 or 6 repertoires with anomalous nucleotide sharing. Held by TCRdb, this immuneACCESS table contains in-frame sequences only and omits some clones. Under half of the omission traces to an unresolved V gene where checked; the cause of the rest is unknown. V and J calls and clone size are as listed in that table; D and trimming were resolved from the DNA. Here the sample has 150,000 to 200,000 clones; around 80% occur a single time. The top ten clonotypes cover around 1.7% of the sample.

The CDR3 runs 15 residues from the cysteine to the phenylalanine. Of all the DNA, just the CDR3 is kept, 45 bases in frame from base 1. V lost 6 bases and J lost 4 bases; the stretch between them is 15 bases long. Based on the germline V gene, the CDR1 and CDR2 sequences are MNHNS and SASEGT. The cohort comprised under 700 healthy bone marrow donors. Cohort members were all nominally healthy when sampled, although unrecorded immune exposures were likely present. The donor was CMV seronegative and belonged to the group of approximately 320 seronegative cohort members. A peripheral blood sample was provided by each donor, and peripheral blood mononuclear cells were used for TCR beta sequencing. Genomic DNA was extracted from the blood cell samples with the Qiagen DNeasy Blood Extraction Kit.

The chain uses TRBV6-1 and TRBJ1-4; the D gene is perhaps TRBD1, from 5 matching bases. This sequence was found in a woman aged 18 to 35 in good health and CMV-seronegative. Material for sequencing was PBMCs. In nucleotides, the sequence is TGTGCCAGCAGACTCGACCGGGACTATAATGAAAAACTGTTTTTT. Its translation reads: CASRLDRDYNEKLFF.